A selection of T cell receptor beta chains follows, all from one sample in a study of blood T cell repertoires in COVID-19. Measured with immunoSEQ multiplex PCR; TCRdb has only the in-frame clones, and not every one. The repertoire has about 270,000 clones, more than 80% of them found once; the top ten carry roughly 4%. Sequenced sample: PBMCs or T cells enriched from blood (not recorded which). The receptors were sampled from a woman aged 25 to 45 with acute COVID-19. The CDR3 runs from the conserved cysteine through the conserved F or W. Fields, in order: J gene, V gene, CDR3 protein.

j_gene: TRBJ2-3; v_gene: TRBV7-3; CDR3aa: CASSLTGPQTATDTQYF
j_gene: TRBJ1-1; v_gene: TRBV5-4; CDR3aa: CASSLAGREDTEAFF
j_gene: TRBJ2-3; v_gene: TRBV30; CDR3aa: CAWSEAGTDTQYF
j_gene: TRBJ2-7; v_gene: TRBV3-1/TRBV3-2; CDR3aa: CASSPTDALLYEQYF
j_gene: TRBJ1-6; v_gene: TRBV10-1; CDR3aa: CASSERDSLSPLHF
j_gene: TRBJ1-6; v_gene: TRBV6-5; CDR3aa: CASSYSPVGNSPLHF
j_gene: TRBJ2-3; v_gene: TRBV7-9; CDR3aa: CASSLSASRRTDTQYF
j_gene: TRBJ2-5; v_gene: TRBV7-6; CDR3aa: CASSEDGGGYQETQYF
j_gene: TRBJ1-2; v_gene: TRBV7-6; CDR3aa: CASSQSQGDYGYTF
j_gene: TRBJ2-7; v_gene: TRBV10-3; CDR3aa: CAITPRGGGEQYF
j_gene: TRBJ2-2; v_gene: TRBV7-3; CDR3aa: CASSLRLAGGSNTGELFF
j_gene: TRBJ2-3; v_gene: TRBV10-1; CDR3aa: CASREGTARTDTQYF
j_gene: TRBJ2-3; v_gene: TRBV5-1; CDR3aa: CASSLVQGPDTQYF
j_gene: TRBJ2-1; v_gene: TRBV27; CDR3aa: CASSLSWTSNEQFF
j_gene: TRBJ2-2; v_gene: TRBV11-2; CDR3aa: CASSFFLSGNTGELFF
j_gene: TRBJ1-5; v_gene: TRBV6-6; CDR3aa: CASSYRDTRDQPQHF
j_gene: TRBJ2-2; v_gene: TRBV6-2/TRBV6-3; CDR3aa: CASSYRSVGQGATGELFF
j_gene: TRBJ2-7; v_gene: TRBV19; CDR3aa: CASSYSGYSEQYF
j_gene: TRBJ2-4; v_gene: TRBV14; CDR3aa: CASSHWTENIQYF
j_gene: TRBJ2-1; v_gene: TRBV24-1; CDR3aa: CATSYQSGSSYNEQFF
j_gene: TRBJ2-1; v_gene: TRBV5-6; CDR3aa: CASSFGEGDEQFF
j_gene: TRBJ2-3; v_gene: TRBV24-1; CDR3aa: CATSDSGAGGKVDTQYF
j_gene: TRBJ2-1; v_gene: TRBV27; CDR3aa: CASRLMIAGEYNEQFF
j_gene: TRBJ2-5; v_gene: TRBV25-1; CDR3aa: CASSESSGQETQYF
j_gene: TRBJ2-1; v_gene: TRBV11-2; CDR3aa: CASGPSGVWNEQFF
j_gene: TRBJ2-7; v_gene: TRBV6-5; CDR3aa: CASRSQGAIHYEQYF
j_gene: TRBJ1-1; v_gene: TRBV7-6; CDR3aa: CASSLGPGQNTEAFF
j_gene: TRBJ1-5; v_gene: TRBV27; CDR3aa: CASSLSAGGGHQPQHF
j_gene: TRBJ2-7; v_gene: TRBV2; CDR3aa: CASSEIGTSGRYEQYF
j_gene: TRBJ2-1; v_gene: TRBV27; CDR3aa: CASSWSSGSSYNEQFF
j_gene: TRBJ2-3; v_gene: TRBV5-1; CDR3aa: CASSAAGTDTQYF
j_gene: TRBJ1-4; v_gene: TRBV10-3; CDR3aa: CAISESTSQAAEKLFF
j_gene: TRBJ2-3; v_gene: TRBV5-4; CDR3aa: CASSKPGTSRSTDTQYF
j_gene: TRBJ2-7; v_gene: TRBV28; CDR3aa: CATAGWSYEQYF
j_gene: TRBJ2-1; v_gene: TRBV19; CDR3aa: CASTEDRSSYNEQFF
j_gene: TRBJ2-1; v_gene: TRBV7-9; CDR3aa: CASSQTSGTYNEQFF
j_gene: TRBJ2-1; v_gene: TRBV19; CDR3aa: CASSEAGWYNEQFF
j_gene: TRBJ2-2; v_gene: TRBV11-3; CDR3aa: CASSFGLAGATGELFF
j_gene: TRBJ2-7; v_gene: TRBV19; CDR3aa: CASSIAGLGYEQYF
j_gene: TRBJ2-6; v_gene: TRBV19; CDR3aa: CASSIYVTGVAGANVLTF
j_gene: TRBJ1-5; v_gene: TRBV10-2; CDR3aa: CASSESLSPGNQPQHF
j_gene: TRBJ2-7; v_gene: TRBV4-2; CDR3aa: CASSQDPAGGSRVYEQYF
j_gene: TRBJ2-1; v_gene: TRBV30; CDR3aa: CAWTNSYNEQFF
j_gene: TRBJ2-7; v_gene: TRBV7-6; CDR3aa: CASSKGVAGYEQYF
j_gene: TRBJ1-1; v_gene: TRBV3-1/TRBV3-2; CDR3aa: CASSHRYRQGTAAFF
j_gene: TRBJ2-3; v_gene: TRBV24-1; CDR3aa: CATSAPLGQGDTDTQYF
j_gene: TRBJ2-7; v_gene: TRBV28; CDR3aa: CASSSQGGWEQYF
j_gene: TRBJ2-7; v_gene: TRBV28; CDR3aa: CASSLAGLSSYEQYF
j_gene: TRBJ2-1; v_gene: TRBV4-1; CDR3aa: CASSQRENTYNEQFF
j_gene: TRBJ2-7; v_gene: TRBV5-4; CDR3aa: CASSISGTFPYEQYF
j_gene: TRBJ1-2; v_gene: TRBV10-2; CDR3aa: CASSESTGAYGYTF
j_gene: TRBJ2-5; v_gene: TRBV6-5; CDR3aa: CASSYSPVRETQYF
j_gene: TRBJ2-1; v_gene: TRBV3-1/TRBV3-2; CDR3aa: CASRTSGSNHEQFF
j_gene: TRBJ2-1; v_gene: TRBV5-4; CDR3aa: CASSSLRESFYNEQFF